Reported below is one TCR beta chain. The data were taken from a study of blood T cell repertoires in COVID-19. Turning to the study itself: The study drew acute and convalescent COVID-19 samples from the United States, Italy and Spain. PBMCs, B-cell-depleted T cells, or T cells were the source of the cDNA or gDNA that made up the material.

In the source study's methods: For nucleated cells, counts were estimated from reference gene primer amplification. Sequencing was performed with immunoSEQ multiplex PCR; in TCRdb, only in-frame clones are kept and a portion is missing. The DNA was the basis for D and trimming; V, J and clone size are from that table. The sample has 250,000 to 350,000 clones, just under 90% seen once. While infection was still active, Seattle patients were enrolled and then followed longitudinally. This CDR3 comprises 13 residues. V was trimmed by 4 bases and J by 4 bases, leaving 10 bases between them. This TCR was recovered from a woman between 45 and 60 years old with COVID-19, enrolled during active disease. The chain joins TRBV12-3 or TRBV12-4 to TRBJ1-2; D gene uncertain. Sequencing was done on a sample of peripheral blood. The CDR3: CASSSTDPYGYTF. As DNA, the CDR3 is TGTGCCAGCAGTTCTACCGATCCCTATGGCTACACCTTC.